Given below is one T cell receptor (beta chain) in context. This clone was counted between two and nine times. Its antigen is still unknown. No base-level quality is on record; no much larger clone is a single base apart. TCRbeta CDR3 regions were amplified from genomic DNA by means of the immunoSEQ Assay, a bias-controlled multiplex PCR. Processing in the source paper ran as follows. The number of nucleated cells in each sample was estimated by amplification of reference gene primers within the assay. Sequence reads were collapsed and filtered to measure the absolute abundance of every unique TCRbeta CDR3 rearrangement. For each sample, productive Simpson clonality was calculated as the square root of Simpson's diversity index across productive rearrangements. Entries here come from immuneACCESS through TCRdb and include only in-frame sequences with V and J called. Some clones fail to appear in such tables; in the studies checked, an unresolved V gene covers under half of the shortfall, and the cause of the remainder is unknown. The V and J calls and clone size were taken over from that table, and D and trimming were inferred from the DNA. Present in this sample are some 400,000 clones, about 90% of which were seen just once. About 9.4% of the sample rests with the top ten.

The data stem from a study of blood T cell repertoires in COVID-19 (TCRdb year 2020). The study in broad terms: Samples covering the acute and convalescent phases of COVID-19 were provided by collaborators in the United States, Italy and Spain. The material from the prospective study consisted of cDNA or gDNA derived from T cells, B-cell-depleted T cells, or PBMCs. Subjects who had been exposed to COVID-19, were actively infected with it, or had recovered from it provided the deeply sampled blood TCRbeta repertoires that made up the dataset. The repertoires were released in a freely available public database intended as a resource for research on the immune response to SARS-CoV-2. The samples were drawn from the first 160 participants of the ongoing ImmuneRACE study and from over a thousand subjects provided by 6 global collaborators. Sample metadata almost always included a de-identified subject ID, COVID-19 status, age in years and sex. HLA class I and class II types, where available, came from metadata supplied by the sample provider rather than from assay-based typing. Results the study describes overall, beyond this receptor: The amount of clinical and demographic metadata varied by source and participant and was provided uncurated.

One collaborating source in Seattle enrolled patients during active infection and followed them longitudinally through the course of disease. Collaborating institutions collected whole blood in K2EDTA tubes following their own protocols. For TCRbeta analysis, collaborator samples were shipped as frozen whole blood, as isolated PBMCs, or as DNA extracted from either sample type. Sequences SGHDN (CDR1) and FVKESK (CDR2) are obtained from the germline V gene. The CDR3 runs 15 amino acids, cysteine and phenylalanine included. The CDR3 DNA has 45 bases and is translated from base 1. Relative to germline, V is 0 bases shorter and J is 1 base shorter, with 9 bases between their ends.

The chain joins TRBV14 to TRBJ1-1, with the D segment identity uncertain. Sequencing was carried out using peripheral blood. This receptor was obtained from a woman aged 25 to 39 with COVID-19, enrolled during active disease. The CDR3 in this case is CASSQENRANTEAFF. The bases read TGTGCCAGCAGCCAAGAAAACAGAGCGAACACTGAAGCTTTCTTT.